Listed here are 11 T cell receptor beta chains from one sample, sequenced in a study of molecular identifiers for immune sequencing clone quantification (dated by TCRdb to 2017 to 2018). The library was produced with PCR. Instrument on record: Illumina HiSeq 4000. TCRdb reprocessed the public reads (quality trimming at Q25 with fastp, clone calling with MiXCR) and kept in-frame beta chains. Records with the same CDR3 protein are collapsed into one entry carrying the most frequent genes and DNA. The sample table shows roughly 320,000 distinct CDR3 sequences, and about a fifth are seen once. The ten largest clones add up to roughly 0.8% of the sample. The sequenced sample consisted of naive CD8+ T cells from blood, with Jurkat cell RNA spiked in. The cell subset or site label of this sample denotes: FACS-sorted CD8+CD4-CCR7+CD45RA+ naive T cells. The receptors come from a human donor in good health. Some libraries in this study had Jurkat cell RNA spiked in.

This clonotype was seen at least ten times. V is TRBV6-5 and J is TRBJ1-6; no definite D call. Germline CDR1 and CDR2: MNHEY and SVGAGI. The length of the CDR3 is 14 residues. Trimming removed 3 bases at V and 9 bases at J, with 12 bases between. The chain's CDR3 is CASSYGPVISPLHF. CDR3 nucleotides: TGTGCCAGCAGTTATGGCCCCGTTATTTCACCCCTCCACTTT.

This clonotype occurred many times. The genes are TRBV4-1 and TRBJ1-2; maybe TRBD1 (5 bases). Germline assignment: CDR1 MGHRA and CDR2 YSYEKL. The CDR3 contains 15 residues. The V gene lost 4 bases and the J gene lost 5 bases, with 17 bases spanning the gap. CDR3 in DNA: TGCGCCAGCAGCCTGGTATTAGGAGGGGTATATGGCTACACCTTC. It codes for CASSLVLGGVYGYTF.

This clonotype was seen ten or more times. For the CDR3, the DNA is TGTGCCAGCAGCTTAGGGGCGGGCTATGGTCTGAAAGAGACCCAGTACTTC. This codes for CASSLGAGYGLKETQYF. V usage is TRBV7-2 and J usage is TRBJ2-5; possible D gene TRBD2, 5 bases. V lost 1 base and J lost 3, with 18 bases in between. This CDR3 has 17 residues. Germline assignment: CDR1 SGHTA and CDR2 FQGNSA.

In its sample, this clonotype was seen many times. The CDR3 DNA follows: TGTGCCAGCAGCCCCCGACAGTTACTGAACACTGAAGCTTTCTTT. This codes for CASSPRQLLNTEAFF. This chain uses TRBV28 with TRBJ1-1, with D perhaps matching TRBD1 (5 bases). The V end lost 6 bases, the J end lost 0 bases, and 14 bases lay between the germline ends. This CDR3 contains 15 residues. Germline V gene data show CDR1 as MDHEN and CDR2 as SYDVKM.

At least ten counts were recorded for this clonotype. The chain joins TRBV12-3 or TRBV12-4 to TRBJ2-3; D call uncertain. The V end was cut by 2 bases, the J end by 1 base, with 4 bases between. This CDR3 is built from 13 residues. The CDR3 spells CASSLPGTDTQYF. For the CDR3, the DNA is TGTGCCAGCAGTTTACCGGGCACAGATACGCAGTATTTT.

This chain joins TRBV19 and TRBJ2-2, with a tentative D call TRBD2 (5 bases). Germline lookup yields CDR1 LNHDA and CDR2 SQIVND (reference sequence). V lost 2 bases and J lost 0, with 19 bases in between. The CDR3 contains 19 residues. This CDR3 reads CASSIRVIGSRSNTGELFF. For the CDR3, the DNA is TGTGCCAGTAGTATAAGGGTCATAGGGAGCAGATCGAACACCGGGGAGCTGTTTTTT.

About this clonotype itself: A junction end diverges from the germline sequence, so it may reflect a read error. The V gene is TRBV28, the J gene TRBJ2-1; a possible D gene is TRBD2 (6 bases). The CDR3 is 19 amino acids. Germline V CDR1 and CDR2: MDHEN, SYDVKM. The CDR3 sequence is CASSLPSDRDFSSYNELFF. CDR3 bases: TGTGCCAGCAGTCTGCCGTCGGACCGGGACTTCAGCTCCTACAATGAGCTGTTCTTC.

Note on this clonotype: One end of the junction does not line up with germline, which may come from a read error. The rearrangement uses TRBV27 and TRBJ1-5; the D gene is possibly TRBD1 (5 bases). Germline values: CDR1 MNHEY, CDR2 SMNVEV (reference sequence). The CDR3 is made up of 14 amino acids. The CDR3, as DNA: TGTGTCAGCGCAGGGCTCGGGGGCAATCAGCCCCAGCATTTT. Translation: CVSAGLGGNQPQHF.

This clonotype came up a few times. J is TRBJ2-3 and V is TRBV11-2, with 7 bases identical to TRBD2. This CDR3 comprises 16 residues. V gave up 1 base and J gave up 2 bases; unmatched junction bases: 6. Germline V lookup: CDR1 SGHAT, CDR2 FQNNGV. This chain's CDR3 is CASSLAPSGHTDTQYF. In nucleotides, the CDR3 is TGTGCCAGCAGCTTAGCCCCTAGCGGCCACACAGATACGCAGTATTTT.

The chain links TRBV12-3 or TRBV12-4 to TRBJ1-3, with a tentative D call TRBD1 (5 bases). V lost 5 bases and J lost 5, with 16 bases in between. This CDR3 has 15 amino acids. The CDR3 region is CASSPSGTGRNTIYF. The CDR3 coding sequence is TGTGCCAGCAGTCCTTCCGGGACGGGAAGAAACACCATATATTTT.

In this sample, this clonotype turned up many times. The chain uses TRBV12-3 or TRBV12-4 and TRBJ2-2; 10 nucleotides align to TRBD1. J gave up 6 bases and V 6 bases, and 16 bases lay outside the gene matches. The CDR3 spans 18 residues. CDR3 residues: CASSSTFAGQGRPGELFF. The CDR3 DNA follows: TGTGCCAGCAGCTCCACATTCGCGGGACAGGGGCGTCCCGGGGAGCTGTTTTTT.